A selection of T cell receptor beta chains follows, all from one sample in a study of T cells after yellow fever vaccination. Each CDR3 protein gets one entry after TCRdb re-called the 5' RACE reads with MiXCR. The sample carries tens of thousands of distinct CDR3 sequences, about 6.6% recorded once. This material consisted of CD8+ T cells sorted from PBMCs, taken 4 to 5 days after the first yellow fever vaccination. These TCRs come from a man between 18 and 29 years old who received the YFV17D yellow fever vaccine. CDR3s include the opening cysteine and the closing phenylalanine or tryptophan. The D gene is left open where the match is weak. Size tells how often a clone was seen (once, few, many) or the class of an expanded clone, and some rows leave it out.

cdr3_nt: TGCGCCAGCAGCTCCAGAGGACAGGTGAACAATGAGCAGTTCTTC
cdr3_aa: CASSSRGQVNNEQFF
v_call: TRBV4-3
j_call: TRBJ2-1
clone_size: many
d_call: TRBD1

cdr3_nt: TGTGCCAGCAGCTTATACAGGGAAAAATACAATGAGCAGTTCTTC
cdr3_aa: CASSLYREKYNEQFF
v_call: TRBV7-6
j_call: TRBJ2-1
clone_size: NA
d_call: NA

cdr3_nt: TGCGCCAGCAGCCAAGGACGGGTCGGGGTCTGGGGGGCAAATGAGCAGTTCTTC
cdr3_aa: CASSQGRVGVWGANEQFF
v_call: TRBV4-1
j_call: TRBJ2-1
clone_size: few
d_call: NA

cdr3_nt: TGCAGAGCTGAGAGCGCAGGGTTTACCTATAATTCACCCCTCCACTTT
cdr3_aa: CRAESAGFTYNSPLHF
v_call: TRBV29-1
j_call: TRBJ1-6
clone_size: many
d_call: NA

cdr3_nt: TGTGCCAGCAGCTTAGAGGGACTAGAGGCCACAGATACGCAGTATTTT
cdr3_aa: CASSLEGLEATDTQYF
v_call: TRBV7-9
j_call: TRBJ2-3
clone_size: NA
d_call: TRBD2

cdr3_nt: TGTGCAAGTCGCTTGTATTTCCAATCGTTTGGAAACACCATATATTTT
cdr3_aa: CASRLYFQSFGNTIYF
v_call: TRBV12-2
j_call: TRBJ1-3
clone_size: NA
d_call: NA

cdr3_nt: TGTGCCAGCAGTCGGGGACTAGCGGGGTACAATGAGCAGTTCTTC
cdr3_aa: CASSRGLAGYNEQFF
v_call: TRBV6-5
j_call: TRBJ2-1
clone_size: many
d_call: TRBD2

cdr3_nt: TGTGCTAGTGGTTTCTCGTACCAATACAATGAGCAGTTCTTC
cdr3_aa: CASGFSYQYNEQFF
v_call: TRBV12-5
j_call: TRBJ2-1
clone_size: NA
d_call: NA

cdr3_nt: TGTGCCAGCAGGGGCGTGGGCTTTGGTAATGAGCAGTTCTTC
cdr3_aa: CASRGVGFGNEQFF
v_call: TRBV12-3/TRBV12-4
j_call: TRBJ2-1
clone_size: few
d_call: NA

cdr3_nt: TGCGCCAGCAGCCAAGATGAGCGGGGGATATCCTACGAGCAGTACTTC
cdr3_aa: CASSQDERGISYEQYF
v_call: TRBV4-3
j_call: TRBJ2-7
clone_size: many
d_call: TRBD2

cdr3_nt: TGCGCCAGCAGCGGAGGACAGGGTGACACTGAAGCTTTCTTT
cdr3_aa: CASSGGQGDTEAFF
v_call: TRBV5-1
j_call: TRBJ1-1
clone_size: NA
d_call: TRBD1

cdr3_nt: TGTGCCAGCAGTTACTCGGCCAGCATCTATGGCTACACCTTC
cdr3_aa: CASSYSASIYGYTF
v_call: TRBV6-5
j_call: TRBJ1-2
clone_size: NA
d_call: NA

cdr3_nt: TGTGCCACCAGCGGCGATCGGGACGGTAGCTATGGCTACACCTTC
cdr3_aa: CATSGDRDGSYGYTF
v_call: TRBV15
j_call: TRBJ1-2
clone_size: NA
d_call: NA

cdr3_nt: TGCGCCAGCAGCTTGTCGGTAGCCAAAAACATTCAGTACTTC
cdr3_aa: CASSLSVAKNIQYF
v_call: TRBV5-1
j_call: TRBJ2-4
clone_size: many
d_call: NA

cdr3_nt: TGCGCCAGCAGCCCAGGGAGGGGGAGGACTGAAGCTTTCTTT
cdr3_aa: CASSPGRGRTEAFF
v_call: TRBV4-1
j_call: TRBJ1-1
clone_size: NA
d_call: NA

cdr3_nt: TGTGCCTGGAGCTCTCAGGTCACAGGGGGATTAGAGACCCAGTACTTC
cdr3_aa: CAWSSQVTGGLETQYF
v_call: TRBV30
j_call: TRBJ2-5
clone_size: few
d_call: TRBD1

cdr3_nt: TGTGCCAGCAGTGGATATTCAACTAATGAAAAACTGTTTTTT
cdr3_aa: CASSGYSTNEKLFF
v_call: TRBV27
j_call: TRBJ1-4
clone_size: few
d_call: NA

cdr3_nt: TGTGCCAGCAGCCGCGGGGGGGGGCTTAATGAGCAGTTCTTC
cdr3_aa: CASSRGGGLNEQFF
v_call: TRBV7-8
j_call: TRBJ2-1
clone_size: many
d_call: TRBD2

cdr3_nt: TGCGCCAGCAGCTTGGAATCGAAAGGGATCGGGGAGACCCAGTACTTC
cdr3_aa: CASSLESKGIGETQYF
v_call: TRBV5-1
j_call: TRBJ2-5
clone_size: many
d_call: NA

cdr3_nt: TGCAGCGTTGAAGACCTGACTAGCGGGGGGGGCGAGCAGTACTTC
cdr3_aa: CSVEDLTSGGGEQYF
v_call: TRBV29-1
j_call: TRBJ2-7
clone_size: few
d_call: TRBD2

cdr3_nt: TGTGCCAGCAGCTACCTCGGGGTAGTTGGCAATGAGCAGTTCTTC
cdr3_aa: CASSYLGVVGNEQFF
v_call: TRBV11-1
j_call: TRBJ2-1
clone_size: few
d_call: NA

cdr3_nt: TGTGCCAGAAGTGCAAGGTGGCCAGGGTTTGAGCAGTTCTTC
cdr3_aa: CARSARWPGFEQFF
v_call: TRBV27
j_call: TRBJ2-1
clone_size: NA
d_call: NA

cdr3_nt: TGTGCCATCGGGGGGGGGGCCGCAGATACGCAGTATTTT
cdr3_aa: CAIGGGAADTQYF
v_call: TRBV10-3
j_call: TRBJ2-3
clone_size: few
d_call: NA

cdr3_nt: TGTGCCAGCAGCTCGGGGGCCGTCTACGAGCAGTACTTC
cdr3_aa: CASSSGAVYEQYF
v_call: TRBV7-2
j_call: TRBJ2-7
clone_size: NA
d_call: NA

cdr3_nt: TGTGCCAGCAGTTCGCGGGGGCCTGAGCAGTTCTTC
cdr3_aa: CASSSRGPEQFF
v_call: TRBV6-2/TRBV6-3
j_call: TRBJ2-1
clone_size: NA
d_call: NA

cdr3_nt: TGTGCCAGCAGCCACCAGGCGGGGAGCACAGATACGCAGTATTTT
cdr3_aa: CASSHQAGSTDTQYF
v_call: TRBV6-1
j_call: TRBJ2-3
clone_size: few
d_call: NA

cdr3_nt: TGTGCCAGCAGGATAGACAGTTACAATGAGCAGTTCTTC
cdr3_aa: CASRIDSYNEQFF
v_call: TRBV28
j_call: TRBJ2-1
clone_size: NA
d_call: NA

cdr3_nt: TGTGCCAGCTACACAGGGACGGGAGATACGCAGTATTTT
cdr3_aa: CASYTGTGDTQYF
v_call: TRBV19
j_call: TRBJ2-3
clone_size: few
d_call: NA

cdr3_nt: TGCGCCAGCAGCCAAGGGACAGGGGATTACGAGCAGTACTTC
cdr3_aa: CASSQGTGDYEQYF
v_call: TRBV4-3
j_call: TRBJ2-7
clone_size: many
d_call: TRBD1

cdr3_nt: TGTGCCAGCCTTTATCGTATTAGGGTTGAAGAGACCCAGTACTTC
cdr3_aa: CASLYRIRVEETQYF
v_call: TRBV6-1
j_call: TRBJ2-5
clone_size: many
d_call: NA

cdr3_nt: TGCGCCAGCAGCCAAGAGAAACAGGGGTGGTCACCCCTCCACTTT
cdr3_aa: CASSQEKQGWSPLHF
v_call: TRBV4-1
j_call: TRBJ1-6
clone_size: NA
d_call: TRBD1

cdr3_nt: TGCGCCAGCAGCTTGGAGGGGAACCCCACAGATACGCAGTATTTT
cdr3_aa: CASSLEGNPTDTQYF
v_call: TRBV5-1
j_call: TRBJ2-3
clone_size: few
d_call: NA

cdr3_nt: TGTGCCAGCAGTCTCCCGGTACGGACAGATACGCAGTATTTT
cdr3_aa: CASSLPVRTDTQYF
v_call: TRBV11-2
j_call: TRBJ2-3
clone_size: many
d_call: NA

cdr3_nt: TGTGCCAGCAGTACCCAAGGGGGGAACACTGAAGCTTTCTTT
cdr3_aa: CASSTQGGNTEAFF
v_call: TRBV6-5
j_call: TRBJ1-1
clone_size: many
d_call: NA

cdr3_nt: TGTGCCAGCACCCCGGAGGGGGGGTGGAATGAGCAGTTCTTC
cdr3_aa: CASTPEGGWNEQFF
v_call: TRBV4-2
j_call: TRBJ2-1
clone_size: many
d_call: NA

cdr3_nt: TGTGCCAGCAGTTTCTCTAGCGGATCCTACGAGCAGTACTTC
cdr3_aa: CASSFSSGSYEQYF
v_call: TRBV12-3/TRBV12-4
j_call: TRBJ2-7
clone_size: few
d_call: TRBD2

cdr3_nt: TGTGCCAGCAGCTCACCACAGGGATCGATCCCTGAAGCTTTCTTT
cdr3_aa: CASSSPQGSIPEAFF
v_call: TRBV7-8
j_call: TRBJ1-1
clone_size: many
d_call: NA

cdr3_nt: TGTGCCAGCAGCTTAGCGACTAGCGGGGGGACCACAGATACGCAGTATTTT
cdr3_aa: CASSLATSGGTTDTQYF
v_call: TRBV7-9
j_call: TRBJ2-3
clone_size: few
d_call: TRBD2

cdr3_nt: TGCAGTGCTAGTGTGGGACAGGGACCCTATGGCTACACCTTC
cdr3_aa: CSASVGQGPYGYTF
v_call: TRBV20-1
j_call: TRBJ1-2
clone_size: few
d_call: TRBD1

cdr3_nt: TGTGCCAGCAGCCGGCCGGGGGGGCCGGGCACCGGGGAGCTGTTTTTT
cdr3_aa: CASSRPGGPGTGELFF
v_call: TRBV4-2
j_call: TRBJ2-2
clone_size: many
d_call: TRBD2

cdr3_nt: TGTGCCAGCAGCTTAAGGGATACGCAGTATTTT
cdr3_aa: CASSLRDTQYF
v_call: TRBV7-9
j_call: TRBJ2-3
clone_size: many
d_call: NA

cdr3_nt: TGCGCCAGCAGCCAAGATCCCATTAATTCACCCCTCCACTTT
cdr3_aa: CASSQDPINSPLHF
v_call: TRBV4-3
j_call: TRBJ1-6
clone_size: few
d_call: NA

cdr3_nt: TGTGCCAGCAGCTTAGTCAGGGTCAACAATGAGCAGTTCTTC
cdr3_aa: CASSLVRVNNEQFF
v_call: TRBV7-9
j_call: TRBJ2-1
clone_size: many
d_call: NA

cdr3_nt: TGTGCCAGCAGTCCGCGGGGGCTGAGGACTGAAGCTTTCTTT
cdr3_aa: CASSPRGLRTEAFF
v_call: TRBV28
j_call: TRBJ1-1
clone_size: few
d_call: NA

cdr3_nt: TGTGCCAGCAGCTCACCCCAGGGAGATTACACAGATACGCAGTATTTT
cdr3_aa: CASSSPQGDYTDTQYF
v_call: TRBV11-2
j_call: TRBJ2-3
clone_size: NA
d_call: NA